This TCR beta chain was identified during a study of blood T cell repertoires in COVID-19. Study details: From the United States, Italy and Spain came samples of acute and convalescent COVID-19.

Germline V gives CDR1 KGHSH, CDR2 LQKENI. CDR3 length: 12 residues. The germline V and J ends were trimmed by 5 bases and 6 bases, with 10 bases remaining between them. Per the original methods: Reference gene primer amplification gave nucleated cell count estimates. Clones were read by immunoSEQ multiplex PCR, and TCRdb kept only the in-frame ones, dropping some. The V and J calls and clone size were taken over from that table, and D and trimming were inferred from the DNA. This table has 97,000 or so clones, over 75% appearing once. The V and J genes are TRBV18 and TRBJ1-2, with D possibly TRBD1 on 6 matching bases. This clonotype was sampled from a man aged 45-65 years with acute or convalescent COVID-19. Sequenced: peripheral blood. The CDR3 protein is CASSGGADGYTF. In DNA, the CDR3 is TGTGCCAGCTCAGGGGGCGCGGATGGCTACACCTTC.